The rows below give T cell receptor beta chains drawn from one sample of a study of blood T cell repertoires in COVID-19. Method: immunoSEQ multiplex PCR; TCRdb's copy keeps in-frame clones and lacks some. In the table there are approximately 400,000 clones, around 88% of which are singletons. The sequencing sample was made of peripheral blood. The receptors derive from a woman in her forties or fifties with COVID-19, enrolled during active disease. CDR3s include the opening cysteine and the closing phenylalanine or tryptophan. D genes are given only for firm matches. Clone size, where shown, is once, few, many, or a class for clones that have expanded.

D	V	J	length	size	DNA	CDR3
TRBD1	TRBV28	TRBJ2-6	16	once	TGTGCCAGCAGTGGTCAACAGGGGGCTGGGGCCAACGTCCTGACTTTC	CASSGQQGAGANVLTF
NA	TRBV5-1	TRBJ1-1	14	NA	TGCGCCAGCAGCTTAGCGGGGAGTGGGACTGAAGCTTTCTTT	CASSLAGSGTEAFF
NA	TRBV5-1	TRBJ1-1	13	NA	TGCGCCAGCAGCTTGACAGAGGGCACTGAAGCTTTCTTT	CASSLTEGTEAFF
NA	TRBV3-1/TRBV3-2	TRBJ2-7	14	NA	TGTGCCAGCAGCTCCCTACTAGCTACTGGAGAGCAGTACTTC	CASSSLLATGEQYF
NA	TRBV6-1	TRBJ1-2	14	NA	TGTGCCAGCAGTGACCCGGGAGCCAACTATGGCTACACCTTC	CASSDPGANYGYTF
NA	TRBV7-9	TRBJ1-3	17	NA	TGTGCCAGCAGCCCCCGGTCTAACAGGTTCTCTGGAAACACCATATATTTT	CASSPRSNRFSGNTIYF
TRBD1	TRBV9	TRBJ1-5	14	NA	TGTGCCAGCAGCTTGGGACAGGGAAACCAGCCCCAGCATTTT	CASSLGQGNQPQHF
NA	TRBV27	TRBJ2-7	11	NA	TGTGCCAGCAGACCGAGCTACGAGCAGTACTTC	CASRPSYEQYF
TRBD2	TRBV7-6	TRBJ2-2	16	NA	TGTGCCAGCAGCTTCAGTTTGAGCGGGGGCGCTGGGGAGCTGTTTTTT	CASSFSLSGGAGELFF
TRBD1	TRBV27	TRBJ1-1	15	NA	TGTGCCAGCAGCTCCGGGACAGGGAGGATGGGTGAAGCTTTCTTT	CASSSGTGRMGEAFF
NA	TRBV12-3/TRBV12-4	TRBJ2-7	11	NA	TGTGCCAGCAGTTTCGGAGACGAGCAGTACTTC	CASSFGDEQYF
NA	TRBV7-8	TRBJ1-1	15	NA	TGTGCCAGCAGCCCAGACGGGGGTATGAACACTGAAGCTTTCTTT	CASSPDGGMNTEAFF
NA	TRBV29-1	TRBJ1-1	13	NA	TGCAGCGTTGGGTCTCCTGTTCAGGGTGAAGCTTTCTTT	CSVGSPVQGEAFF
NA	TRBV2	TRBJ1-5	14	once	TGTGCCAGCAGTGGGACAGCCTTCAATCAGCCCCAGCATTTT	CASSGTAFNQPQHF
NA	TRBV5-6	TRBJ1-3	18	NA	TGTGCCAGCAGCTTGCTATCCGGGAGTTTCGACTCTGGAAACACCATATATTTT	CASSLLSGSFDSGNTIYF
NA	TRBV19	TRBJ2-1	15	NA	TGTGCCAGTAGTATGGGGGCAGGCTCCTACAATGAGCAGTTCTTC	CASSMGAGSYNEQFF
NA	TRBV2	TRBJ2-7	13	NA	TGTGCCAGCAGTGAATCCCCAGGGAAGGAGCAGTACTTC	CASSESPGKEQYF
NA	TRBV3-1/TRBV3-2	TRBJ1-6	14	NA	TGTGCCAGCAGCCAAGGACGGAGCAATTCACCCCTCCACTTT	CASSQGRSNSPLHF
TRBD2	TRBV10-1	TRBJ2-3	15	NA	TGCGCCAGCAGCCAAACTAGCGGGGGTAAAGATACGCAGTATTTT	CASSQTSGGKDTQYF
TRBD1	TRBV5-6	TRBJ2-1	15	NA	TGTGCCAGCAGCGGGGACAGTGGCTACTACAATGAGCAGTTCTTC	CASSGDSGYYNEQFF
NA	TRBV6-5	TRBJ2-2	12	NA	TGTGCCAGCACCGGGGAGGCCGGGGAGCTGTTTTTT	CASTGEAGELFF
NA	TRBV11-2	TRBJ1-3	14	NA	TGTGCCAGCAGCTTCGCGGGGGACGGAAACACCATATATTTT	CASSFAGDGNTIYF
TRBD1	TRBV2	TRBJ1-2	14	once	TGTGCCAGCAGGGGACAGGGAAGGGACTATGGCTACACCTTC	CASRGQGRDYGYTF
NA	TRBV10-2	TRBJ2-7	10	NA	TGCGCCACCCTCGCCGGCGAGCAGTACTTC	CATLAGEQYF
NA	TRBV2	TRBJ2-2	12	NA	TGTGCCAGCAGCCTGAACACCGGGGAGCTGTTTTTT	CASSLNTGELFF
TRBD1	TRBV3-1/TRBV3-2	TRBJ1-5	15	NA	TGTGCCAGCAGCCAGTCCACAGGGGGGAATCAGCCCCAGCATTTT	CASSQSTGGNQPQHF
TRBD1	TRBV6-5	TRBJ1-2	14	NA	TGTGCCAGCAGCTTAGGACAGGGAGGAAGTGGCTACACCTTC	CASSLGQGGSGYTF
TRBD1	TRBV5-1	TRBJ1-2	14	once	TGCGCCAGCAGGGATCCAGGGGGGAACTATGGCTACACCTTC	CASRDPGGNYGYTF
TRBD1	TRBV12-3/TRBV12-4	TRBJ1-2	10	NA	TGTGCCACGACAGGGTATGGCTACACCTTC	CATTGYGYTF
NA	TRBV10-3	TRBJ1-3	14	NA	TGTGCCATTAGGGACTCTAGCTCTGGAAACACCATATATTTT	CAIRDSSSGNTIYF
NA	TRBV18	TRBJ2-7	13	NA	TGTGCCAGCTCACCACCGGGGGGAGGCGAGCAGTACTTC	CASSPPGGGEQYF
NA	TRBV11-2	TRBJ1-1	15	NA	TGTGCCAGCAGCTTAGTGGGCAGGGAGAACACTGAAGCTTTCTTT	CASSLVGRENTEAFF
NA	TRBV6-1	TRBJ1-4	15	NA	TGTGCCAGCAGTGAAGGGGGCCTACCAGGAGAAAAACTGTTTTTT	CASSEGGLPGEKLFF
TRBD1	TRBV27	TRBJ1-5	14	NA	TGTGCCAGCAGATTCGGACAGGACAGGGGAGCCCAGCATTTT	CASRFGQDRGAQHF
TRBD2	TRBV5-1	TRBJ2-1	15	NA	TGCGCCAGCAGCCCCAACGGGGGGGCGTACAATGAGCAGTTCTTC	CASSPNGGAYNEQFF
NA	TRBV9	TRBJ2-3	15	NA	TGTGCCAGCAGCGTAGACGGGGGACGCACAGATACGCAGTATTTT	CASSVDGGRTDTQYF
TRBD1	TRBV5-1	TRBJ2-7	13	NA	TGCGCCAGCAGCTGGGGACAGTCCTACGAGCAGTACTTC	CASSWGQSYEQYF
NA	TRBV3-1/TRBV3-2	TRBJ1-3	15	few	TGTGCCAGCAGCCGGTGGGAGGGGACTGGAAACACCATATATTTT	CASSRWEGTGNTIYF
NA	TRBV28	TRBJ2-7	14	few	TGTGCCAGCAGTTTTAGACCAGGGCTCTACGAGCAGTACTTC	CASSFRPGLYEQYF
TRBD1	TRBV27	TRBJ1-2	14	NA	TGTGCCAGCAGTCCCCGACAGGGTTACTATGGCTACACCTTC	CASSPRQGYYGYTF
TRBD1	TRBV2	TRBJ2-1	13	NA	TGTGCCAGCCACGGGACAGGCCTATGGGAGCAGTTCTTC	CASHGTGLWEQFF
NA	TRBV7-2	TRBJ1-1	15	NA	TGTGCCAGCAGCCGCGCCGGGAGGGAGGGCACTGAAGCTTTCTTT	CASSRAGREGTEAFF
TRBD1	TRBV24-1	TRBJ2-3	14	NA	TGTGCCACCAGTGATCCCGGGACAGCAGATACGCAGTATTTT	CATSDPGTADTQYF
TRBD1	TRBV6-5	TRBJ2-3	15	NA	TGTGCCAGCAGTATACAGGGGGTCGTAGGAGATACGCAGTATTTT	CASSIQGVVGDTQYF
TRBD2	TRBV11-2	TRBJ2-3	16	NA	TGTGCCAGCAGCCTTAGCGGGGGGCCCGGCACAGATACGCAGTATTTT	CASSLSGGPGTDTQYF
TRBD1	TRBV4-2	TRBJ2-1	20	NA	TGTGCCAGCAGCCAAGACCTGACCCGGGGACAGGGGGGCCTGTGGAATGAGCAGTTCTTC	CASSQDLTRGQGGLWNEQFF
NA	TRBV6-5	TRBJ2-2	16	NA	TGTGCCAGCAGTTACTCGAAAGGGCGGGGAACCGGGGAGCTGTTTTTT	CASSYSKGRGTGELFF
TRBD1	TRBV5-5	TRBJ1-2	14	NA	TGTGCCAGCAGCTCGGGACAGGCTATATACGGCTACACCTTC	CASSSGQAIYGYTF
NA	TRBV6-5	TRBJ1-2	11	NA	TGTGCCGGAGGACCAGTAAATGGCTACACCTTC	CAGGPVNGYTF
NA	TRBV28	TRBJ1-4	14	NA	TGTGCCAGCAGTTTGGTTGTGTCGGGTGAAAAACTGTTTTTT	CASSLVVSGEKLFF